This T cell receptor (beta chain) was profiled in a study of naive and memory T cell subsets. This clonotype appeared many times. The beta constant-region primer was an equimolar mix of two oligonucleotides covering TRBC1 and TRBC2. TCRdb reprocessed the UMI-ligation and nested PCR reads with MiXCR, giving one entry per CDR3 protein. Here the sample spans some 87,000 distinct CDR3 sequences, 7% being singletons. The receptor's source is a human donor in good health. The sequenced sample was central memory CD4+ T cells from blood.

In nucleotides, the CDR3 is TGTGCCAGCAGCAAAACGTACGAGCAGTACTTC. The encoded protein is CASSKTYEQYF. The V gene is TRBV7-2, the J gene TRBJ2-7; D uncertain. The length of the CDR3 is 11 residues. V shed 5 bases and J shed 4 bases, with 6 bases lying between them. Germline assignment: CDR1 SGHTA and CDR2 FQGNSA.